A selection of T cell receptor beta chains follows, all from one sample in a study of Tregs in tolerant kidney transplant recipients. Clones were sequenced by immunoSEQ multiplex PCR, and TCRdb holds only the in-frame ones, with some missing. The data show about 240,000 clones, approximately 84% seen once. The sequenced sample was CD4+ T cells from blood. These receptors were taken from a human donor in good health. The CDR3 runs from the conserved cysteine through the conserved F or W. A D gene is named only where the DNA matches it firmly. The size entry is marked missing in some rows and otherwise reads once, few, many or a size class.

CDR3aa	CDR3nt	abundance	j_gene	d_gene	v_gene
CASTLLAGGIETQYF	TGTGCCAGCACCTTACTAGCGGGGGGTATAGAGACCCAGTACTTC	NA	TRBJ2-5	TRBD2	TRBV2
CASSLKHGVRNQPQHF	TGTGCCAGCAGCTTAAAACACGGCGTACGCAATCAGCCCCAGCATTTT	once	TRBJ1-5	NA	TRBV7-6
CASSAIPQTSAGGHEQYF	TGCGCCAGCAGCGCTATCCCCCAGACTAGCGCTGGCGGACACGAGCAGTACTTC	NA	TRBJ2-7	TRBD2	TRBV5-1
CASSPGRNQPQHF	TGTGCCAGCAGTCCCGGACGGAATCAGCCCCAGCATTTT	NA	TRBJ1-5	NA	TRBV27
CASYGFSTDTQYF	TGTGCCAGCTACGGGTTTAGCACAGATACGCAGTATTTT	once	TRBJ2-3	NA	TRBV5-4
CASSYKGQPNTGELFF	TGTGCCAGCAGTTATAAGGGACAGCCGAACACCGGGGAGCTGTTTTTT	NA	TRBJ2-2	TRBD1	TRBV6-5
CASSLALEGGRGYTF	TGCGCCAGCAGCTTGGCCCTCGAAGGGGGTCGTGGCTACACCTTC	NA	TRBJ1-2	NA	TRBV5-1
CSAPTEGGYTF	TGCAGTGCTCCGACAGAGGGCGGCTACACCTTC	NA	TRBJ1-2	NA	TRBV20-1
CASSTRTGAGNQPQHF	TGTGCCAGCAGTACCCGGACAGGGGCAGGCAATCAGCCCCAGCATTTT	NA	TRBJ1-5	TRBD1	TRBV6-7
CASSVVGGLRTDTQYF	TGTGCCAGCAGCGTAGTGGGAGGACTAAGGACAGATACGCAGTATTTT	NA	TRBJ2-3	NA	TRBV9
CAWSVIGNNSPLHF	TGTGCCTGGAGTGTAATAGGGAATAATTCACCCCTCCACTTT	once	TRBJ1-6	NA	TRBV30
CASSENGGVEAFF	TGCGCCAGCAGTGAGAACGGGGGGGTTGAAGCTTTCTTT	once	TRBJ1-1	NA	TRBV10-1
CASSLGGRWSGANVLTF	TGTGCCAGCAGCTTGGGGGGTAGGTGGTCTGGGGCCAACGTCCTGACTTTC	NA	TRBJ2-6	NA	TRBV5-4
CASSRSLAGGPNTGELFF	TGTGCCAGCAGCCGCTCCTTAGCGGGAGGGCCGAACACCGGGGAGCTGTTTTTT	NA	TRBJ2-2	TRBD2	TRBV4-2
CASSHPDRPNSPLHF	TGCGCCAGCAGCCACCCCGACAGGCCGAATTCACCCCTCCACTTT	few	TRBJ1-6	NA	TRBV4-3
CSVWDRGYNEQFF	TGCAGCGTTTGGGACAGGGGTTACAATGAGCAGTTCTTC	NA	TRBJ2-1	TRBD1	TRBV29-1
CATSRDWDYGYTF	TGTGCCACCAGCAGAGATTGGGACTATGGCTACACCTTC	NA	TRBJ1-2	NA	TRBV15
CASSQLIAGVGTGELFF	TGCGCCAGCAGCCAACTCATAGCGGGAGTGGGCACCGGGGAGCTGTTTTTT	NA	TRBJ2-2	TRBD2	TRBV4-1
CASSYSTGGGEQPQHF	TGTGCCAGCAGTTACTCTACAGGGGGCGGGGAACAGCCCCAGCATTTT	NA	TRBJ1-5	TRBD1	TRBV6-6
CASSSRPSAGGARDEQFF	TGTGCCAGCAGCTCGCGCCCTTCTGCGGGGGGGGCCCGGGATGAGCAGTTCTTC	NA	TRBJ2-1	TRBD2	TRBV7-3
CASSAPGYEQYF	TGTGCCAGCAGCGCTCCGGGGTACGAGCAGTACTTC	NA	TRBJ2-7	NA	TRBV7-9
CASSTGTSGRAGEYF	TGTGCCAGCAGTACCGGGACTAGCGGGAGGGCCGGGGAGTATTTT	NA	TRBJ2-3	TRBD2	TRBV6-5
CASSLVQDLTGELFF	TGTGCCAGCAGCTTGGTCCAGGACCTCACCGGGGAGCTGTTTTTT	NA	TRBJ2-2	NA	TRBV5-5
CASSYRSTDTQYF	TGTGCCAGCAGTTACCGGTCCACAGATACGCAGTATTTT	NA	TRBJ2-3	NA	TRBV6-5
CASSLHEGTYYGYTF	TGTGCCAGCAGCTTACATGAAGGGACTTACTATGGCTACACCTTC	NA	TRBJ1-2	NA	TRBV7-9
CASSLFEGRNGYTF	TGTGCCAGCAGCTTGTTCGAGGGGAGGAATGGCTACACCTTC	NA	TRBJ1-2	NA	TRBV5-5
CASSQGLAGPTGELFF	TGTGCCAGCAGCCAAGGACTAGCGGGGCCCACCGGGGAGCTGTTTTTT	once	TRBJ2-2	TRBD2	TRBV4-2
CASSLRQGYNEQFF	TGTGCCAGCAGCTTGCGACAGGGCTACAATGAGCAGTTCTTC	NA	TRBJ2-1	TRBD1	TRBV5-4
CASGLVRDGKRSTDTQYF	TGTGCTAGTGGTTTGGTTCGGGATGGCAAGCGGAGCACAGATACGCAGTATTTT	NA	TRBJ2-3	NA	TRBV12-5
CASSLGQGSEKLFF	TGTGCCAGCTCACTAGGACAGGGAAGTGAAAAACTGTTTTTT	NA	TRBJ1-4	TRBD1	TRBV18
CASSLPAGLNTGELFF	TGTGCCAGCAGCCTCCCGGCAGGGCTGAACACCGGGGAGCTGTTTTTT	NA	TRBJ2-2	NA	TRBV5-5
CASSFQVAGANVLTF	TGTGCCAGCAGCTTCCAGGTAGCTGGGGCCAACGTCCTGACTTTC	NA	TRBJ2-6	NA	TRBV5-6
CASSDSLGNTIYF	TGTGCCAGCTCCGACAGTCTTGGAAACACCATATATTTT	NA	TRBJ1-3	NA	TRBV18
CASSASGSLRTNEKLFF	TGTGCCAGCAGTGCTTCCGGCAGCTTAAGAACTAATGAAAAACTGTTTTTT	NA	TRBJ1-4	NA	TRBV2
CASSDSGDQPQHF	TGTGCCAGCAGTGATTCAGGGGATCAGCCCCAGCATTTT	NA	TRBJ1-5	NA	TRBV6-5
CASSLRDTGELFF	TGTGCCAGCAGCTTAAGAGACACCGGGGAGCTGTTTTTT	NA	TRBJ2-2	NA	TRBV7-6
CASTPNPGSGELFF	TGTGCCAGCACCCCAAACCCGGGTTCCGGGGAGCTGTTTTTT	NA	TRBJ2-2	NA	TRBV7-9
CASAVIGYEQYF	TGTGCCAGCGCCGTAATAGGCTACGAGCAGTACTTC	NA	TRBJ2-7	NA	TRBV18
CACRARGQGGGYTF	TGTGCCTGCAGGGCGCGGGGACAGGGTGGGGGCTACACCTTC	NA	TRBJ1-2	TRBD1	TRBV28
CASSLDFINTGELFF	TGCGCCAGCAGCTTGGATTTTATTAACACCGGGGAGCTGTTTTTT	NA	TRBJ2-2	NA	TRBV5-1
CASSVVFGQAYEAFF	TGTGCCAGCAGTGTAGTATTTGGACAGGCGTATGAAGCTTTCTTT	once	TRBJ1-1	TRBD1	TRBV6-4
CASSPQLNGAFF	TGTGCCAGCAGCCCTCAGCTCAACGGAGCTTTCTTT	NA	TRBJ1-1	NA	TRBV7-2
CASSLLGYGYTF	TGTGCCAGCAGCTTATTGGGCTATGGCTACACCTTC	once	TRBJ1-2	NA	TRBV7-9
CASSSWTLSGELFF	TGTGCCAGCAGCTCGTGGACATTATCCGGGGAGCTGTTTTTT	few	TRBJ2-2	NA	TRBV11-2
CASSLPGSSYEQYF	TGCGCCAGCAGCTTGCCCGGGTCGTCCTACGAGCAGTACTTC	NA	TRBJ2-7	NA	TRBV5-1
CASSPTGFDYGYTF	TGCGCCAGCAGCCCCACTGGGTTTGACTATGGCTACACCTTC	NA	TRBJ1-2	NA	TRBV5-1
CASSDSLNTGELFF	TGTGCCAGCAGTGACTCGTTGAACACCGGGGAGCTGTTTTTT	NA	TRBJ2-2	NA	TRBV6-4
CASSNYRNTNTGELFF	TGTGCCAGCAGCAACTATCGGAATACGAACACCGGGGAGCTGTTTTTT	NA	TRBJ2-2	NA	TRBV2
CAISEGTGIETQYF	TGTGCCATCAGTGAGGGGACAGGGATTGAGACCCAGTACTTC	NA	TRBJ2-5	TRBD1	TRBV10-3
CASSSPEPNEKLFF	TGTGCCAGCAGCTCCCCCGAGCCTAATGAAAAACTGTTTTTT	NA	TRBJ1-4	NA	TRBV7-9
CASRDTGNTGELFF	TGTGCCAGCAGAGATACAGGAAACACCGGGGAGCTGTTTTTT	NA	TRBJ2-2	NA	TRBV6-4
CASSPGTGNSPLHF	TGCGCCAGCAGCCCCGGGACAGGGAATTCACCCCTCCACTTT	NA	TRBJ1-6	TRBD1	TRBV5-1
CAISESRAGEAFF	TGTGCCATCAGTGAGTCGAGGGCAGGTGAAGCTTTCTTT	NA	TRBJ1-1	NA	TRBV6-5
CASSLMADGDTEAFF	TGCGCCAGCAGCTTGATGGCAGATGGTGACACTGAAGCTTTCTTT	once	TRBJ1-1	NA	TRBV5-1
CASRPVAYGNTEAFF	TGTGCCAGCAGGCCCGTGGCATATGGGAACACTGAAGCTTTCTTT	NA	TRBJ1-1	NA	TRBV6-5
CASTILTYEQYF	TGTGCCAGCACCATCCTGACCTACGAGCAGTACTTC	NA	TRBJ2-7	NA	TRBV7-2
CASSLAPGLVIGGTGELFF	TGCGCCAGCAGCTTGGCGCCGGGACTAGTAATAGGAGGCACCGGGGAGCTGTTTTTT	NA	TRBJ2-2	TRBD2	TRBV5-1
CASSIKQSPQPQHF	TGTGCCAGTAGTATCAAACAGTCCCCCCAGCCCCAGCATTTT	NA	TRBJ1-5	NA	TRBV19
CASMGGPQETQYF	TGTGCCAGCATGGGAGGCCCTCAAGAGACCCAGTACTTC	NA	TRBJ2-5	NA	TRBV2